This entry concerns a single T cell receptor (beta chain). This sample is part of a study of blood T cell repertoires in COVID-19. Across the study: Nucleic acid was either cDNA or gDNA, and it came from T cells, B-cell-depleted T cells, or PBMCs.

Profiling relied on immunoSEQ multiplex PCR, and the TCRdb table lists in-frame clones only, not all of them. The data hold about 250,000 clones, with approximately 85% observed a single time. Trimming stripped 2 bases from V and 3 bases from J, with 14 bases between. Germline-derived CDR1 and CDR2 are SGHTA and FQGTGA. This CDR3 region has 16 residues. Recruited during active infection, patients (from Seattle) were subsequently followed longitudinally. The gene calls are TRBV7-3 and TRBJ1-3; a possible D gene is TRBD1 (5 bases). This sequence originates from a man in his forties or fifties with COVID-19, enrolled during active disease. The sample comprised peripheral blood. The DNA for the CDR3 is TGTGCCAGCAGCTTATCCCCAGGGCTCGGTGGAAACACCATATATTTT. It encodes CASSLSPGLGGNTIYF.